The clone carrying this T cell receptor beta chain was recorded a few times. The entry originates in a study of post-analysis software for immune sequencing data. Libraries were made from TCR beta cDNA, and they carried unique molecular identifiers. TCRdb re-analysed the PCR reads in MiXCR, keeping a single row per CDR3 protein. Of hundreds of thousands of distinct CDR3 sequences listed, about 27% are singletons. The TCR sequence derives from a girl aged 10-17 years with multiple sclerosis. The specimen sequenced was blood.

CDR3 loop: CASSAGQNEKLFF. In nucleotides, the CDR3 is TGTGCCAGCAGCGCGGGACAAAATGAAAAACTGTTTTTT. The V and J genes are TRBV6-4 and TRBJ1-4, with D possibly being TRBD1 (6 bases). Germline CDR1 and CDR2: MRHNA and SNTAGT. The CDR3 extends over 13 amino acids. Between the trimmed V and J ends, which lost 6 bases and 5 bases, there was a span of 10 bases.